The clone carrying this T cell receptor (beta chain) was seen only a few times. These data come from a study of blood T cells in healthy people across ages. With 0 bases removed from V and 4 bases from J, the gap between germline ends came to 5 bases. The germline V gene has CDR1 SQVTM and CDR2 ANQGSEA. This CDR3 comprises 12 residues. A second PCR of 7 to 11 cycles used a sample-barcoded 5' primer and a J-beta primer mix. TCRdb analysed the 5' RACE reads with MiXCR anew, one entry per CDR3 protein. The data show about a million distinct CDR3 sequences, roughly 50% seen once. The J gene is TRBJ2-3, the V gene TRBV29-1, with no clear D. This TCR was sampled from a man aged 30-40 years in good health. Sample: blood. The CDR3 protein is CSVEDLPDTQYF. CDR3 nucleotides: TGCAGCGTTGAAGATCTTCCAGATACGCAGTATTTT.